This T cell receptor beta chain was captured in a study of T cell repertoires in cytomegalovirus infection. General study points: The study found HLA-C-restricted CMV-specific TCR beta clonotypes dominating the ex vivo response.

As to this clonotype: Its antigen is unidentified.

TCRdb fed the reads into MiXCR, producing one record per CDR3 protein. The table includes roughly 200,000 distinct CDR3 sequences, roughly a sixth detected once. The CDR3 is 16 amino acids. The germline V and J ends were trimmed by 5 bases and 3 bases, with 20 bases remaining between them. Germline V gives CDR1 MDHEN, CDR2 SYDVKM. This chain joins TRBV28 and TRBJ2-7; maybe TRBD2 (6 bases). The sample was CD8+ T cells from PBMCs. This sequence originates from a human donor in good health (CMV status not recorded). Some clones in this sample may be carry-over from other donors' samples. The CDR3 DNA sequence: TGTGCCAGCAGTCCTCGTGTTGGGACTGCCTTCTACGAGCAGTACTTC. This encodes CASSPRVGTAFYEQYF. Complete variable domain (other parts from reference TRBV28 and TRBJ2-7): DVKVTQSSRYLVKRTGEKVFLECVQDMDHENMFWYRQDPGLGLRLIYFSYDVKMKEKGDIPEGYSVSREKKERFSLILESASTNQTSMYLCASSPRVGTAFYEQYFGPGTRLTVT.